This T cell receptor beta chain comes out of a study of T cell responses to AZD1222 COVID-19 vaccine. Clones were sequenced by immunoSEQ multiplex PCR, and TCRdb holds only the in-frame ones, with some missing. The sample consists of roughly 130,000 clones, around 90% of them appearing once. V gave up 3 bases and J gave up 1 base, with 19 bases separating them. Germline CDR1 SGHVS, CDR2 FQNEAQ. The CDR3 contains 18 residues. This material consisted of peripheral blood, taken on day 0 of AZD1222 vaccination. This clonotype was sampled from an adult in good health. The rearrangement joins TRBV7-8 to TRBJ2-4; possible D gene TRBD1, 6 bases. For the CDR3, the DNA is TGTGCCAGCAGCTTTGGCAGGGGCACACTTTCGGCCAAAAACATTCAGTACTTC. Its protein product is CASSFGRGTLSAKNIQYF.